These T cell receptor beta chains were read from a single sample in a study of OX40 agonist ivuxolimab in advanced cancers. Sequencing used immunoSEQ multiplex PCR; TCRdb keeps in-frame clones, though not all of them. The table lists about 58,000 clones, approximately 86% of them singletons. The input for sequencing was CD4+ or CD8+ T cells sorted from blood, taken in a trial of the OX40 agonist ivuxolimab. These receptors were collected from an adult with an advanced solid tumor such as melanoma, head and neck, liver or kidney cancer. The CDR3 runs from the conserved cysteine through the conserved F or W. Each record gives: CDR3 length, V gene, D gene, J gene, clone size, CDR3 protein, CDR3 DNA. The D gene is left open where the match is weak. The size field is filled for only some rows; it gives once, few, many or a size class.

length: 14; V: TRBV10-3; D: .; J: TRBJ1-2; size: .; CDR3: CAISEDRRNYGYTF; DNA: TGTGCCATCAGTGAGGATCGACGGAACTATGGCTACACCTTC
length: 15; V: TRBV6-4; D: .; J: TRBJ1-3; size: .; CDR3: CASSETHLSGNTIYF; DNA: TGTGCCAGCAGTGAAACACACCTCTCTGGAAACACCATATATTTT
length: 12; V: TRBV7-2; D: .; J: TRBJ1-2; size: .; CDR3: CASSQGVHGYTF; DNA: TGTGCCAGCAGCCAAGGGGTTCATGGCTACACCTTC
length: 14; V: TRBV5-1; D: TRBD1; J: TRBJ2-5; size: .; CDR3: CASSVTGGKETQYF; DNA: TGCGCCAGCAGCGTGACAGGGGGCAAAGAGACCCAGTACTTC
length: 18; V: TRBV5-6; D: TRBD1; J: TRBJ2-4; size: few; CDR3: CASSRDRNSTLAKNIQYF; DNA: TGTGCCAGCAGCCGGGACAGGAATTCGACTCTAGCCAAAAACATTCAGTACTTC
length: 14; V: TRBV7-9; D: .; J: TRBJ2-7; size: .; CDR3: CASSASVPTREQYF; DNA: TGTGCCAGCAGCGCCAGTGTTCCCACACGAGAGCAGTACTTC
length: 13; V: TRBV29-1; D: TRBD1; J: TRBJ1-1; size: once; CDR3: CSVGDRANTEAFF; DNA: TGCAGCGTTGGGGACAGGGCGAACACTGAAGCTTTCTTT
length: 15; V: TRBV6-1; D: .; J: TRBJ2-4; size: .; CDR3: CASSENLGSKNIQYF; DNA: TGTGCCAGCAGTGAAAATCTGGGCAGCAAAAACATTCAGTACTTC
length: 15; V: TRBV6-5; D: .; J: TRBJ1-5; size: .; CDR3: CASSYDRSFNQPQHF; DNA: TGTGCCAGCAGTTACGACAGGAGTTTTAATCAGCCCCAGCATTTT
length: 15; V: TRBV5-5; D: TRBD1; J: TRBJ1-6; size: .; CDR3: CASSLAGGYNSPLHF; DNA: TGTGCCAGCAGCTTGGCAGGGGGTTATAATTCACCCCTCCACTTT
length: 16; V: TRBV6-1; D: TRBD1; J: TRBJ1-5; size: few; CDR3: CASSDQDRVGNQPQHF; DNA: TGTGCCAGCAGTGACCAGGACAGGGTTGGGAATCAGCCCCAGCATTTT
length: 13; V: TRBV10-2; D: TRBD1; J: TRBJ2-5; size: .; CDR3: CASSQGAGETQYF; DNA: TGCGCCAGCAGTCAGGGGGCCGGGGAGACCCAGTACTTC
length: 16; V: TRBV18; D: TRBD1; J: TRBJ2-2; size: .; CDR3: CASSQQGPPNTGELFF; DNA: TGTGCCAGCTCACAACAGGGGCCTCCGAACACCGGGGAGCTGTTTTTT
length: 14; V: TRBV18; D: TRBD1; J: TRBJ2-7; size: .; CDR3: CASSQGQKSYEQYF; DNA: TGTGCCAGCTCACAGGGACAGAAATCATACGAGCAGTACTTC
length: 15; V: TRBV4-1; D: TRBD1; J: TRBJ2-7; size: .; CDR3: CASSATGTVSYEQYF; DNA: TGCGCCAGCAGCGCAACCGGGACAGTCTCCTACGAGCAGTACTTC
length: 11; V: TRBV19; D: .; J: TRBJ1-3; size: .; CDR3: CASSIRDTIYF; DNA: TGTGCCAGTAGTATCAGGGACACCATATATTTT
length: 14; V: TRBV12-5; D: TRBD1; J: TRBJ2-7; size: .; CDR3: CASGLRQGAYEQYF; DNA: TGTGCTAGTGGTTTAAGGCAGGGGGCTTACGAGCAGTACTTC
length: 13; V: TRBV14; D: .; J: TRBJ1-2; size: .; CDR3: CASSQDIRGGYTF; DNA: TGTGCCAGCAGCCAAGATATCAGAGGTGGCTACACCTTC
length: 16; V: TRBV4-1; D: TRBD1; J: TRBJ1-5; size: .; CDR3: CASSPSPGQGHQPQHF; DNA: TGCGCCAGCAGCCCATCACCGGGACAGGGGCATCAGCCCCAGCATTTT
length: 15; V: TRBV11-2; D: .; J: TRBJ2-7; size: .; CDR3: CASSLMGLGSYEQYF; DNA: TGTGCCAGCAGCTTAATGGGACTGGGATCCTACGAGCAGTACTTC
length: 12; V: TRBV5-1; D: .; J: TRBJ2-1; size: .; CDR3: CASSSTSNEQFF; DNA: TGCGCCAGCAGCTCGACTAGCAATGAGCAGTTCTTC
length: 8; V: TRBV19; D: .; J: TRBJ1-1; size: few; CDR3: CASSQAFF; DNA: TGTGCCAGTAGTCAAGCTTTCTTT